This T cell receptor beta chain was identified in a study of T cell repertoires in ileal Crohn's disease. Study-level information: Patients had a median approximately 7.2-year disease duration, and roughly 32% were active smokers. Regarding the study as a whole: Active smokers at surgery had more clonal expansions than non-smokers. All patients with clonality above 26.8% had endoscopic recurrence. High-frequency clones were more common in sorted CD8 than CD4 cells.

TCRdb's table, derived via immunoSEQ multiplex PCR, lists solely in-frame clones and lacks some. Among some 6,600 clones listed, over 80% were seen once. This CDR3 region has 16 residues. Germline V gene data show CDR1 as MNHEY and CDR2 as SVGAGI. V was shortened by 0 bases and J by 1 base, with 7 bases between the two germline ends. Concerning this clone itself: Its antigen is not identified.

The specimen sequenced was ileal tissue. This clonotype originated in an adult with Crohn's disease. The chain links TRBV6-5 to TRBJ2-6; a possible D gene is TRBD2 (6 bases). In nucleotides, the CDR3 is TGTGCCAGCAGTTACTCTGGGGGGTCTGGGGCCAACGTCCTGACTTTC. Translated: CASSYSGGSGANVLTF.